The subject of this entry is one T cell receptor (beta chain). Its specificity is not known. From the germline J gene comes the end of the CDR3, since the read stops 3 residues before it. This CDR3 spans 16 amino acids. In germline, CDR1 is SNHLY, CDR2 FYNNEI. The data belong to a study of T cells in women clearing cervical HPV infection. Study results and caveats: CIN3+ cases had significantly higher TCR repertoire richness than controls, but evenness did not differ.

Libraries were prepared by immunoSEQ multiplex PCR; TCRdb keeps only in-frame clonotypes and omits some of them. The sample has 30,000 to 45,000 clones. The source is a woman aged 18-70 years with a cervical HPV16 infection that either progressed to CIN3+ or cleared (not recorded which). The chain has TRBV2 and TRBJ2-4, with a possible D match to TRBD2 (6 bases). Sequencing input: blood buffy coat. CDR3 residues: CATSRGGIQESYGQYF. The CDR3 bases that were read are TGTGCCACCTCCCGTGGGGGGATACAGGAGTCCTATGGT.